The 16 T cell receptor beta chains presented below share a single source sample, sequenced in a study of prognosis after radiotherapy for stage I lung cancer. TCR beta CDR3 amplification from genomic DNA was performed by two-round multiplex PCR. Amplification during the initial PCR round employed primers specific to each TRBV and TRBJ gene. In TCRdb, the multiplex PCR reads were re-called with MiXCR into one record per CDR3 protein. This table holds more than 15,000 distinct CDR3 sequences, about 40% found once. Here the sequenced sample was PBMCs, taken before or after stereotactic body radiation therapy (not recorded which). These receptors were collected from a donor at least 50 years old with non-small cell lung cancer.

This clonotype has at least ten counts. The V and J genes are TRBV20-1 and TRBJ2-7, with D hard to call. This CDR3 contains 11 residues. Trimming left V 4 bases short and J 4 bases short, with 8 bases between. CDR1 is DFQATT and CDR2 is SNEGSKA in the germline V gene (reference sequence). The CDR3 DNA follows: TGCAGTGCTACCGTTGGTTACGAGCAGTACTTC. It specifies CSATVGYEQYF.

This clonotype was seen many times. This chain uses TRBV12-3 or TRBV12-4 with TRBJ2-5, with D possibly called TRBD1 or TRBD2 (5 bases each). There are 14 residues in the CDR3. V shed 2 bases and J shed 1 base, with 8 bases lying between them. The CDR3 DNA is TGTGCCAGCAGTTTACCGGGGACCCAAGAGACCCAGTACTTC. Translating it yields CASSLPGTQETQYF.

In its sample, this clonotype was seen many times. V is TRBV7-6 and J is TRBJ1-3; weak D call: TRBD1 (6 bases). Germline values: CDR1 SGHVS, CDR2 FNYEAQ. Between the trimmed V and J ends, which lost 1 base and 7 bases, there was a span of 17 bases. The CDR3 sequence is 16 residues long. CDR3 in DNA: TGTGCCAGCAGCTTAGAAACTTGGGGACACTATAACACCATATATTTT. Its protein product is CASSLETWGHYNTIYF.

As regards this clonotype: Given a far larger clone just one base away, this is likely a sequencing read error. The gene calls are TRBV6-1 and TRBJ2-1, with D maybe TRBD1 (5 bases). Germline CDR1 and CDR2: MNHNS and SASEGT. Deletions cut 4 bases from V and 10 bases from J, with 17 bases between. This CDR3 spans 14 amino acids. The CDR3 reads CASSGQGPSDEQFF. The CDR3 DNA sequence: TGTGCCAGCAGTGGCCAGGGCCCTTCGGACGAGCAGTTCTTC.

The chain is built from TRBV15 and TRBJ2-3; D remains unclear. Trimming stripped 0 bases from V and 6 bases from J, with 7 bases between. This CDR3 spans 13 amino acids. Looked up from germline, CDR1 is LNHNV and CDR2 is YYDKDF (reference sequence). CDR3 region: CATSRDELDTQYF. CDR3 nucleotides: TGTGCCACCAGCAGAGACGAATTGGATACGCAGTATTTT.

With respect to this clonotype: At one boundary the junction diverges from the germline segment, which might be a read error. The chain joins TRBV6-1 to TRBJ1-5; D is uncertain. The CDR3 spans 14 residues. Germline CDR1 is MNHNS and CDR2 is SASEGT. CDR3 in DNA: TGTGCCAGTAGTGCCGTCCCAACGGGTCAGCCCCAGCATTTT. As protein: CASSAVPTGQPQHF.

Of note for this clonotype: This may come from a read error, since a much larger clone is one base off. J is TRBJ2-7 and V is TRBV5-5; the D is unclear. Germline V lookup: CDR1 SGHKS, CDR2 YYEKEE (reference sequence). The CDR3 sequence is 11 residues long. DNA of the CDR3: TGTGCCAGCAGCTCCTCCTACGAGCATTACTTC. This sequence encodes CASSSSYEHYF. Drawing the rest from reference TRBV5-5 and TRBJ2-7, the complete variable domain is DAGVTQSPTHLIKTRGQQVTLRCSPISGHKSVSWYQQVLGQGPQFIFQYYEKEERGRGNFPDRFSARQFPNYSSELNVNALLLGDSALYLCASSSSYEHYFGPGTRLTVT.

This clonotype was counted a few times. The chain has TRBV2 and TRBJ2-1; possibly TRBD2 for D (5 bases). CDR3 size: 12 residues. Germline assignment: CDR1 SNHLY and CDR2 FYNNEI. Trimming stripped 4 bases from V and 12 bases from J, with 13 bases between. The CDR3 DNA reads as TGTGCCAGCAGTGTACGAGGGAGCTGGCAGTTCTTC. Translating it yields CASSVRGSWQFF. The whole variable domain, filled in from reference TRBV2 and TRBJ2-1, reads EPEVTQTPSHQVTQMGQEVILRCVPISNHLYFYWYRQILGQKVEFLVSFYNNEISEKSEIFDDQFSVERPDGSNFTLKIRSTKLEDSAMYFCASSVRGSWQFFGPGTRLTVL.

For this clonotype: Compared with germline, one end of the junction differs, possibly owing to a read error. This sequence joins TRBV6-5 and TRBJ2-3; D gene ambiguous. CDR3 size: 14 residues. From germline, CDR1 is MNHEY and CDR2 SVGAGI. CDR3 loop: CAISYIVSTDTQYF. As DNA, the CDR3 is TGTGCCATCAGTTACATCGTAAGCACAGATACGCAGTATTTT.

This clonotype was detected many times. The chain combines TRBV20-1 with TRBJ2-7, with 8 bases fitting TRBD2. Germline assignment: CDR1 DFQATT and CDR2 SNEGSKA (reference sequence). The V gene end was trimmed by 6 bases and the J gene end by 2 bases; junction bases not matched to a gene: 3. There are 12 residues in the CDR3. CDR3 region: CSAGTRAYEQYF. The CDR3, as DNA: TGCAGTGCCGGGACTAGAGCCTACGAGCAGTACTTC.

This clonotype showed up many times. The V gene is TRBV4-1, the J gene TRBJ2-3; D unclear. The V gene lost 0 bases and the J gene lost 3 bases, with 13 bases spanning the gap. The CDR3 totals 16 residues. Germline V CDR1 and CDR2: MGHRA, YSYEKL. The CDR3 DNA reads TGCGCCAGCAGCCAAGATCCTGGTGGCACGACAGATACGCAGTATTTT. As protein: CASSQDPGGTTDTQYF.

About this clonotype: The germline gene is not matched at one end of the junction; a read error may be the cause. The chain uses TRBV6-1 and TRBJ2-6, with 9 bases matching TRBD2. CDR1 and CDR2 from the germline V gene are MNHNS and SASEGT. The CDR3 loop spans 15 amino acids. This CDR3 reads CAISGTSSGANALTF. DNA of the CDR3: TGTGCCATCAGTGGGACTAGCTCTGGGGCCAACGCCCTGACTTTC.

This chain uses TRBV6-1 with TRBJ1-5; D perhaps matches TRBD1 (6 bases). Germline CDR1 is MNHNS and CDR2 is SASEGT. The CDR3 runs 19 residues. Trimming pared 2 bases from V and 3 bases from J, leaving 23 bases between. CDR3 sequence: CASSEIGRTAWDNNQPQHF. In DNA form, the CDR3 reads TGTGCCAGCAGTGAAATAGGTCGGACAGCCTGGGATAACAATCAGCCCCAGCATTTT.

The chain carries TRBV11-1 and TRBJ2-3; 9 bases align to TRBD1. With V trimmed by 5 bases and J by 7 bases, 4 bases remained unmatched. Germline assignment: CDR1 SGHAT and CDR2 FQDESV (reference sequence). This CDR3 comprises 13 residues. The CDR3 DNA follows: TGTGCCAGCAGCCCTGACAGGGGGAATACGCAGTATTTT. Amino acid sequence: CASSPDRGNTQYF.

This clonotype was seen at least ten times. This may be a read error, as it is one base from a much larger clone. The chain uses TRBV5-1 and TRBJ2-7; D gene ambiguous. The germline gives CDR1 SGHRS, CDR2 YFSETQ. The CDR3 loop spans 15 amino acids. CDR3 protein: CANSLSVEGLDEQYF. CDR3 nucleotide sequence: TGCGCCAACAGCTTGAGCGTCGAAGGGCTGGACGAGCAGTACTTC.

This clonotype was seen at least ten times. This chain links TRBV19 with TRBJ2-1, with 12 bases matching TRBD2. The CDR3 runs 15 residues. Unmatched junction bases numbered 4, after V lost 3 bases and J lost 7 bases. Germline V gene sequence: CDR1 LNHDA, CDR2 SQIVND (reference sequence). CDR3 coding DNA: TGTGCCAGTAGTATGGTGGGGACTAGCGGGAATGAGCAGTTCTTC. It translates to CASSMVGTSGNEQFF.